This TCR beta chain was captured in a study of blood T cell repertoires in COVID-19. The overall study: Samples taken during acute and convalescent COVID-19 were collected in the United States, Italy and Spain. PBMCs, B-cell-depleted T cells, or T cells provided the cDNA or gDNA that made up the material.

With 5 bases clipped from V and 2 bases from J, the junction kept 9 bases outside the gene matches. The germline V gene has CDR1 SGHRS and CDR2 YFSETQ. The CDR3 is 15 amino acids. While infection was still active, Seattle patients were enrolled and then followed longitudinally. In the authors' methods: Amplification of reference gene primers provided the estimated nucleated cell counts. Repertoires were generated with immunoSEQ multiplex PCR, while TCRdb's copy carries only in-frame clones and drops some. Clonal size and the V and J genes are those of that table, whereas D and trimming came from the DNA. The top ten hold about 46% of the sample, which has tens of thousands of clones, roughly nine tenths seen once.

This sequence originates from a woman in her sixties with COVID-19, enrolled during active disease. Sequenced input: peripheral blood. This rearrangement joins TRBV5-1 to TRBJ2-5, with 7 bases lining up with TRBD2. Written as DNA, the CDR3 is TGCGCCAGCAGTCCTATCACCGGGGGGCAAGAGACCCAGTACTTC. Residues: CASSPITGGQETQYF. Full variable domain (missing parts from reference TRBV5-1 and TRBJ2-5): KAGVTQTPRYLIKTRGQQVTLSCSPISGHRSVSWYQQTPGQGLQFLFEYFSETQRNKGNFPGRFSGRQFSNSRSEMNVSTLELGDSALYLCASSPITGGQETQYFGPGTRLLVL.